This TCR beta chain was observed in a study of spatial heterogeneity in lung cancer. General study findings and limits: Ubiquitous expanded tumor TCRs appeared in blood more at resection than follow-up.

Time point of the sample: blood at routine non-recurrence follow-up after resection. Each TCR cDNA molecule carried a unique molecular identifier. TCRdb used MiXCR to reprocess the 5' RACE reads, holding one entry per CDR3 protein. The sample has about 70,000 distinct CDR3 sequences; about 8.2% are singletons. Trimming pared 6 bases from V and 8 bases from J, leaving 20 bases between. CDR3 length: 14 residues. Germline CDR1 is DFQATT and CDR2 is SNEGSKA (reference sequence). This clonotype was found a few times. Its antigen remains unidentified. The receptor's source is a female donor with early-stage non-small cell lung cancer. The sequenced sample was PBMCs, obtained at follow-up. The chain has TRBV20-1 and TRBJ1-5, with D unresolved. CDR3 sequence reads: CSASPDPYTEPQHF. The CDR3 region has the DNA TGCAGTGCAAGTCCCGACCCTTATACGGAGCCCCAGCATTTT.